The T cell receptor beta chain described here comes from a study of blood T cell repertoires in COVID-19. Study background: Sources were T cells, B-cell-depleted T cells, or PBMCs; the material itself was cDNA or gDNA.

Within 2 weeks of study entry, exposed participants had contacted a PCR-confirmed or clinician-diagnosed COVID-19 case. In the authors' methods: Counts of nucleated cells, estimated from reference gene primer amplification, were obtained. Sequencing was performed with immunoSEQ multiplex PCR; in TCRdb, only in-frame clones are kept and a portion is missing. The DNA was the basis for D and trimming; V, J and clone size are from that table. The sample consists of roughly 380,000 clones, about nine tenths of them appearing once. V shed 5 bases and J 2 bases; nucleotides not matched to a gene: 8. The CDR3 totals 16 residues. Germline CDR1 SGHAT, CDR2 FQNNGV.

The V gene is TRBV11-2, the J gene TRBJ1-3, with 8 bases matching TRBD1. The sequence was collected from a woman aged 25 to 45 who had been exposed to COVID-19. Sample: PBMCs or T cells enriched from blood (not recorded which). CDR3 in DNA: TGTGCCAGCAGCCGATTCCAGGGGGCTACTGGAAACACCATATATTTT. This encodes CASSRFQGATGNTIYF.